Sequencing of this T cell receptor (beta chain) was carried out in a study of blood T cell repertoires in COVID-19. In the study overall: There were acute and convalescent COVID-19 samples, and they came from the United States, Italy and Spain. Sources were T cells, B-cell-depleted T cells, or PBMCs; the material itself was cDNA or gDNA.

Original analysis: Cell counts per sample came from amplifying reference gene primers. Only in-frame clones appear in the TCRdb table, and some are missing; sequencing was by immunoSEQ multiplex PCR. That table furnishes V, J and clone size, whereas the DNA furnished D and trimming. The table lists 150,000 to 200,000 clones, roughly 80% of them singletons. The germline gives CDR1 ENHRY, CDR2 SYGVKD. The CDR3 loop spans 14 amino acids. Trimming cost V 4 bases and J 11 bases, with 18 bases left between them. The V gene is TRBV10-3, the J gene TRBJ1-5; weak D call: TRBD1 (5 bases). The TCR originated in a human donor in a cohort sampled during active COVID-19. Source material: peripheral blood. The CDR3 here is CAISVGAPQGAQHF. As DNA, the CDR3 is TGTGCCATCAGTGTTGGGGCCCCCCAAGGAGCCCAGCATTTT.